This TCR beta chain originates from a study of human T cells and chemical hapten exposure. Study-wide background: Alopecia areata, totalis or universalis affected patients who were mostly female.

Sample time point: patch test 1, 2 weeks after DPC sensitization. Specified treatment: therapeutic diphenylcyclopropenone sensitization with weekly scalp DPC. Researchers sampled blood before each patch test went on. As for this clonotype: Its antigen is unidentified.

It was the library that attached unique molecular identifiers to individual cDNA molecules. TCRdb used MiXCR to reprocess the RACE reads, holding one entry per CDR3 protein. The sample shows 85,000 to 100,000 distinct CDR3 sequences, around 12% of them seen only once. The germline gives CDR1 GTSNPN, CDR2 SVGIG (reference sequence). The CDR3 runs to 16 residues. Trimming pared 7 bases from V and 6 bases from J, leaving 24 bases between. Study-wide findings and caveats: Relative to controls, expanded TCRs formed significantly more large CDR3 similarity clusters.

The rearrangement joins TRBV30 to TRBJ2-2; D ambiguous. The starting material was whole blood, obtained in connection with sensitization to the hapten diphenylcyclopropenone (DPC). The receptor was isolated from a middle-aged woman with alopecia areata. Some clones in this sample may be carry-over from other donors' samples. The CDR3 spells CALPVRETLESGELFF. CDR3 nucleotide sequence: TGTGCCTTACCCGTTAGGGAAACCCTGGAGTCCGGGGAGCTGTTTTTT.